Below, 27 T cell receptor beta chains from the same sample are listed, as sequenced in a study of blood T cell repertoires in COVID-19. TCRdb's table, derived via immunoSEQ multiplex PCR, lists solely in-frame clones and lacks some. Of about 250,000 clones listed, 75% to 85% are singletons. The material sequenced was peripheral blood. These TCRs come from a human donor in a cohort sampled during active COVID-19.

This clone showed up just a few times. The rearrangement links TRBV19 to TRBJ1-1; D might be TRBD1 (6 bases). Trimming shortened V by 10 bases and J by 5 bases, and 14 bases separated the two germline ends. Germline V gene lookup returns CDR1 LNHDA and CDR2 SQIVND (reference sequence). This CDR3 region has 12 residues. CDR3 sequence reads: CAIQGLGTEAFF. CDR3 DNA sequence: TGTGCCATACAGGGTTTAGGGACTGAAGCTTTCTTT.

The chain joins TRBV3-1 (or the pseudogene TRBV3-2) to TRBJ1-5, with D maybe TRBD1 (5 bases). Trimming stripped 2 bases from V and 7 bases from J, with 15 bases between. The germline V gene encodes CDR1 LGHDT and CDR2 YNNKEL (reference sequence). This CDR3 is 15 amino acids long. DNA of the CDR3: TGTGCCAGCAGCCAAACTATCCAGGGATGGCAGCCCCAGCATTTT. The encoded protein is CASSQTIQGWQPQHF.

The genes are TRBV6-1 and TRBJ1-2; D might be TRBD1 (6 bases). From germline, CDR1 is MNHNS and CDR2 SASEGT. CDR3 length equals 16 residues. Trimming removed 2 bases from V and 5 bases from J, with 18 bases in between. CDR3: CASSEFLSDSQYGYTF. CDR3 nucleotides: TGTGCCAGCAGTGAATTTCTATCGGACAGCCAGTATGGCTACACCTTC.

The chain is built from TRBV6-5 and TRBJ2-3, with D possibly matching TRBD1 (5 bases). Germline assignment: CDR1 MNHEY and CDR2 SVGAGI. The V gene lost 8 bases and the J gene lost 4 bases, with 13 bases spanning the gap. CDR3 length equals 13 residues. The CDR3 sequence: CASWSRAADTQYF. The CDR3 bases are TGTGCCAGCTGGTCCAGGGCGGCAGATACGCAGTATTTT.

The V and J genes are TRBV4-1 and TRBJ2-1, with D unresolved. The CDR3 spans 14 residues. In germline, CDR1 is MGHRA, CDR2 YSYEKL. The V gene lost 1 base and the J gene lost 9 bases, with 13 bases spanning the gap. The chain's CDR3 is CASSQGMSTGEQFF. The DNA of the CDR3 is TGCGCCAGCAGCCAAGGGATGTCCACGGGTGAGCAGTTCTTC.

This chain connects TRBV28 to TRBJ1-5, with D possibly matching TRBD1 (5 bases). Germline loops: CDR1 MDHEN, CDR2 SYDVKM. Trimming removed 7 bases at V and 1 base at J, with 20 bases between. The CDR3 sequence is 17 residues long. CDR3 sequence: CASITDRASWSNQPQHF. The CDR3, as DNA: TGTGCCAGCATCACCGACAGAGCCTCTTGGAGCAATCAGCCCCAGCATTTT.

The chain is built from TRBV3-1 (or the pseudogene TRBV3-2) and TRBJ1-1; the D gene is possibly TRBD1 (5 bases). CDR3 length: 13 amino acids. Trimming removed 3 bases at V and 4 bases at J, with 9 bases between. CDR1 is LGHDT and CDR2 is YNNKEL in the germline V gene (reference sequence). In nucleotides, the CDR3 is TGTGCCAGCAGCCAGGCAGGGCCCACTGAAGCTTTCTTT. Translation: CASSQAGPTEAFF.

This chain uses TRBV3-1 (or the pseudogene TRBV3-2) with TRBJ1-1; 7 bases fit TRBD1. V lost 1 base to trimming and J lost 0 bases; unmatched junction nucleotides: 2. The CDR3 covers 15 residues. Germline-derived CDR1 and CDR2 are LGHDT and YNNKEL (reference sequence). CDR3 nucleotide sequence: TGTGCCAGCAGCCAAGGGGGACAGATGAACACTGAAGCTTTCTTT. This codes for CASSQGGQMNTEAFF.

The chain joins TRBV28 to TRBJ2-1; D possibly corresponds to TRBD1 (5 bases). Per the germline V gene, CDR1 is MDHEN and CDR2 is SYDVKM. CDR3 length: 14 amino acids. Trimming removed 3 bases from V and 7 bases from J, with 13 bases in between. CDR3 region: CASSLPGKGNEQFF. For the CDR3, the DNA is TGTGCCAGCAGTTTGCCAGGGAAGGGGAATGAGCAGTTCTTC.

The CDR3 region has the DNA TGTGCCAGTAGTATGCACAGAAGTAATGAAAAACTGTTTTTT. Translated, it gives CASSMHRSNEKLFF. The chain combines TRBV19 with TRBJ1-4, with unresolved D. Germline V gene lookup returns CDR1 LNHDA and CDR2 SQIVND (reference sequence). This CDR3 contains 14 residues. Trimming stripped 3 bases from V and 4 bases from J, with 9 bases between.

This sequence joins TRBV7-6 and TRBJ2-3, with 7 positions matching TRBD1. This CDR3 contains 16 residues. The germline V gene has CDR1 SGHVS and CDR2 FNYEAQ. V dropped 6 bases and J dropped 0; count of bases not matched to a gene: 9. The CDR3 nucleotides are TGTGCCAGCAGTCGACAACAGGGGTATAGCACAGATACGCAGTATTTT. Residues: CASSRQQGYSTDTQYF. Full variable domain (outside the CDR3, taken from reference TRBV7-6 and TRBJ2-3): GAGVSQSPRYKVTKRGQDVALRCDPISGHVSLYWYRQALGQGPEFLTYFNYEAQQDKSGLPNDRFSAERPEGSISTLTIQRTEQRDSAMYRCASSRQQGYSTDTQYFGPGTRLTVL.

This chain links TRBV19 with TRBJ1-2, with D tentatively TRBD1 (6 bases). The CDR3 spans 17 residues. Germline lookup yields CDR1 LNHDA and CDR2 SQIVND (reference sequence). With 9 bases removed from V and 0 bases from J, the gap between germline ends came to 23 bases. The CDR3 loop is CASRPGVGYLTNYGYTF. CDR3 bases: TGTGCCAGCCGACCAGGGGTTGGGTACCTAACTAACTATGGCTACACCTTC.

The V and J genes are TRBV30 and TRBJ2-1; tentative D call: TRBD2 (6 bases). V was shortened by 4 bases and J by 10 bases, with 14 bases between the two germline ends. CDR1 GTSNPN and CDR2 SVGIG come from the germline V gene (reference sequence). The CDR3 has 12 residues. DNA of the CDR3: TGTGCCTGGAACCAGGAGGGGAAGGAGCAGTTCTTC. The encoded protein is CAWNQEGKEQFF.

V is TRBV3-1 (or the pseudogene TRBV3-2) and J is TRBJ1-4; no firm D call. CDR3 length equals 13 residues. The germline CDR1 and CDR2 sequences are LGHDT and YNNKEL (reference sequence). Deletions cut 2 bases from V and 12 bases from J, with 13 bases between. The CDR3 is CASSQTRERELFF. The CDR3 DNA is TGTGCCAGCAGCCAAACAAGGGAGCGGGAACTGTTTTTT.

The chain links TRBV10-2 to TRBJ2-7; 9 bases map to TRBD1. Germline V gene data show CDR1 as WSHSY and CDR2 as SAAADI. The V segment lost 8 bases and the J segment 1 base; nucleotides outside the gene matches: 3. The CDR3 has 13 residues. In DNA form, the CDR3 reads TGCGCCAGCCGGACAGGGGAATCCTACGAGCAGTACTTC. Translated, it gives CASRTGESYEQYF.

The chain combines TRBV27 with TRBJ2-7, with 8 bases that match TRBD1. V trimming: 6 bases; J trimming: 2 bases; junction bases outside the gene matches: 12. The CDR3 runs 16 residues. CDR1 is MNHEY and CDR2 is SMNVEV in the germline V gene (reference sequence). CDR3 DNA: TGTGCCAGCAGGTCCTTCACAGGGGGACCTACCTACGAGCAGTACTTC. It encodes CASRSFTGGPTYEQYF.

Only one count was recorded for this clone. V and J are TRBV6-4 and TRBJ2-2; 16 bases fit TRBD2. Looked up from germline, CDR1 is MRHNA and CDR2 is SNTAGT. The CDR3 has 19 amino acids. The J segment lost 6 bases and the V segment lost 4 bases, leaving 11 bases of the junction unmatched. CDR3 protein: CASSAEGLAGGRTAGELFF. The CDR3 DNA follows: TGTGCCAGCAGTGCCGAGGGACTAGCGGGGGGGCGGACCGCCGGGGAGCTGTTTTTT.

The CDR3 sequence is CASRTALSNQPQHF. The CDR3 DNA follows: TGTGCCAGTCGGACAGCACTTAGCAATCAGCCCCAGCATTTT. This chain connects TRBV19 to TRBJ1-5; possibly TRBD1 for D (6 bases). There are 14 residues in the CDR3. Germline-derived CDR1 and CDR2 are LNHDA and SQIVND (reference sequence). The V end lost 8 bases, the J end lost 0 bases, and 11 bases lay between the germline ends.

The chain joins TRBV24-1 to TRBJ2-5; TRBD2 might be the D (6 bases). CDR3 length: 14 amino acids. V was clipped by 5 bases and J by 4 bases, with 13 bases between them. The germline V gene has CDR1 KGHDR and CDR2 SFDVKD. The CDR3: CATSGAGPGETQYF. The CDR3 DNA follows: TGTGCCACCAGTGGGGCGGGGCCAGGAGAGACCCAGTACTTC.

This chain joins TRBV6-5 and TRBJ2-7; 8 positions match TRBD1. Germline trimming cut 5 bases from V and 2 bases from J; bases unmatched to any gene: 8. The length of the CDR3 is 15 residues. The germline V gene has CDR1 MNHEY and CDR2 SVGAGI. Here the CDR3 DNA reads TGTGCCAGCAGTAACGACAGGGGAACCACCTACGAGCAGTACTTC. This translates into CASSNDRGTTYEQYF.

V and J are TRBV3-1 (or the pseudogene TRBV3-2) and TRBJ1-1; tentatively, D is TRBD1 (5 bases). The CDR3 runs to 14 residues. CDR1 and CDR2 (germline): LGHDT, YNNKEL (reference sequence). The V end lost 4 bases, the J end lost 12 bases, and 21 bases lay between the germline ends. The CDR3 region is CASSPGGMQDGTFF. DNA of the CDR3: TGTGCCAGCAGCCCTGGGGGGATGCAGGATGGAACTTTCTTT.

V is TRBV6-5 and J is TRBJ2-7, with 14 bases identical to TRBD2. The CDR3 totals 16 residues. The V segment lost 2 bases and the J segment 7 bases; nucleotides outside the gene matches: 7. The germline V gene has CDR1 MNHEY and CDR2 SVGAGI. CDR3 in amino acids: CASSYAPGLAGDEQYF. CDR3 DNA sequence: TGTGCCAGCAGTTACGCTCCGGGACTAGCGGGAGATGAGCAGTACTTC.

This clone showed up just once. This sequence joins TRBV19 and TRBJ1-1; TRBD1 matches at 7 bases. CDR3 length equals 15 residues. The V and J ends lost 3 bases and 0 bases, in that order; junction bases with no gene match: 4. Germline V gene sequence: CDR1 LNHDA, CDR2 SQIVND (reference sequence). The CDR3 DNA sequence: TGTGCCAGTAGTATTCACAGGGGTATGAACACTGAAGCTTTCTTT. Its protein is CASSIHRGMNTEAFF.

The V and J genes are TRBV23-1 and TRBJ1-1; D possibly corresponds to TRBD1 (5 bases). TRBV23-1 is sorted into the ORF group, with uncertain function. With 6 bases removed from V and 11 bases from J, the gap between germline ends came to 25 bases. The CDR3 runs 15 residues. In DNA form, the CDR3 reads TGCGCCAGCAGCTCACCCGGGACTTCCCCCACGGCGGCTTTCTTT. Translating it yields CASSSPGTSPTAAFF.

Here the CDR3 reads CASSLSVTSGSLSYNEQFF. For the CDR3, the DNA is TGTGCCAGCAGTTTATCGGTGACTAGCGGGAGCCTTTCCTACAATGAGCAGTTCTTC. The chain links TRBV27 to TRBJ2-1, with 12 bases lining up with TRBD2. The CDR3 is 19 amino acids. Trimming removed 0 bases from V and 1 base from J; junction bases left unmatched: 7. CDR1 and CDR2 from the germline V gene are MNHEY and SMNVEV (reference sequence).

Details on this clone: The sample contains more than one DNA sequence encoding this CDR3. This chain joins TRBV5-1 and TRBJ2-3; D not resolved. Germline assignment: CDR1 SGHRS and CDR2 YFSETQ. The germline V and J ends were trimmed by 1 base and 5 bases, with 2 bases remaining between them. The CDR3 loop spans 11 amino acids. Written as DNA, the CDR3 is TGCGCCAGCAGCTTGCGAGATACGCAGTATTTT. It encodes CASSLRDTQYF.

The chain combines TRBV10-3 with TRBJ2-2, with TRBD1 matching over 9 bases. CDR1 and CDR2 (germline): ENHRY, SYGVKD. The CDR3 extends over 16 amino acids. Losses at the gene ends were 11 bases for V and 3 bases for J; bases not matched to a gene: 13. The CDR3, as DNA: TGTGCCGCCTCGGAGGACAGGGGAGTGTACACCGGGGAGCTGTTTTTT. This sequence encodes CAASEDRGVYTGELFF.